This T cell receptor beta chain appears in the sequencing data of a study of cytomegalovirus exposure and HLA in healthy donors. Study as a whole: As an earlier analysis found, around 190 million T cells yielded about 120 million unique TCR beta sequences.

Trimming took off 1 base at V and 6 bases at J, with 9 bases between the two ends. The CDR3 is made up of 12 amino acids. Per the germline V gene, CDR1 is GTSNPN and CDR2 is SVGIG (reference sequence). Study-wide results and caveats: Reportedly, a later analysis found an Asian-associated ancestry cluster had fewer N-insertions than the approximately 600-donor mean.

Remarks on this clone: Its target is unknown.

The PCR employed 60 Vbeta primers together with 13 Jbeta primers. Libraries were prepared by immunoSEQ multiplex PCR; TCRdb keeps only in-frame clonotypes and omits some of them. The top ten hold 7.7% of the sample, which has fewer than 100,000 clones, 60% to 80% seen once. This chain uses TRBV30 with TRBJ1-1; D is possibly TRBD1 (6 bases). Sequenced: PBMCs. The TCR originated in a female donor in good health and CMV-seronegative. CDR3 nucleotide sequence: TGTGCCTGGAGTGGCAGGGGACCTGAAGCTTTCTTT. It encodes CAWSGRGPEAFF.